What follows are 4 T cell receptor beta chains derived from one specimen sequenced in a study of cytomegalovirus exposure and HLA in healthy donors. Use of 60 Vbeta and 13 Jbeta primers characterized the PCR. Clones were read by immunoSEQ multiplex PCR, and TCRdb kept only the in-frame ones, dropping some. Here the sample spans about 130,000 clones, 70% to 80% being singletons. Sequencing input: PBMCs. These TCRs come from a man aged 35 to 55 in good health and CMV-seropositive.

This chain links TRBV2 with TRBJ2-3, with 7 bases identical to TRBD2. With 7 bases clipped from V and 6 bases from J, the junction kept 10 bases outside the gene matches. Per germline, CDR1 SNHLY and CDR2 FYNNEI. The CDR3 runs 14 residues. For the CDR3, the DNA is TGTGCCAGCACCCCCCAGCGGGGAAGTGATACGCAGTATTTT. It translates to CASTPQRGSDTQYF.

The CDR3 region is CASSTPSAPGNTIYF. The CDR3, as DNA: TGTGCCAGCAGCACACCAAGCGCGCCTGGAAACACCATATATTTT. This chain joins TRBV7-6 and TRBJ1-3, with D uncertain. The germline gives CDR1 SGHVS, CDR2 FNYEAQ. V was trimmed by 5 bases and J by 2 bases, leaving 13 bases between them. This CDR3 region has 15 residues. Full variable domain (missing parts from reference TRBV7-6 and TRBJ1-3): GAGVSQSPRYKVTKRGQDVALRCDPISGHVSLYWYRQALGQGPEFLTYFNYEAQQDKSGLPNDRFSAERPEGSISTLTIQRTEQRDSAMYRCASSTPSAPGNTIYFGEGSWLTVV.

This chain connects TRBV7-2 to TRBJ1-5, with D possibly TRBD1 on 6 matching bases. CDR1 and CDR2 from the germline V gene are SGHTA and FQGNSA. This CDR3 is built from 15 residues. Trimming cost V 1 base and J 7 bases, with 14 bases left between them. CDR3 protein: CASSLGQGTGQPQHF. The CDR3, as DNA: TGTGCCAGCAGCTTAGGCCAGGGGACGGGGCAGCCCCAGCATTTT.

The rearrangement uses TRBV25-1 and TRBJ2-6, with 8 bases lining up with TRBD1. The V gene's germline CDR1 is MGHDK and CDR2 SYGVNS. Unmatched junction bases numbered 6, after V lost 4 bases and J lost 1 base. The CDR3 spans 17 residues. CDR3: CASSARQGSSGANVLTF. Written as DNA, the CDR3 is TGTGCCAGCAGTGCCAGACAGGGGTCTTCTGGGGCCAACGTCCTGACTTTC.